The T cell receptor (beta chain) described here comes from a study of patients and donors after allogeneic stem cell transplantation. This clonotype was seen at least ten times. TCRdb re-called the RT-PCR reads with MiXCR, one entry per CDR3 protein. The repertoire holds fewer than 500,000 distinct CDR3 sequences, with approximately 16% as singletons. The CDR3 runs 14 residues. CDR1 is SGHRS, CDR2 YFSETQ, per germline. V dropped 0 bases and J dropped 7 bases, with 10 bases sitting between them. V usage is TRBV5-1 and J usage is TRBJ2-2; TRBD1 might be the D (6 bases). The clonotype comes from a human donor who was either an allogeneic HSCT recipient or a stem cell or donor lymphocyte infusion donor (not recorded which). It is not recorded whose cells these are; they may come from a transplant donor. Sequencing input: blood, either unsorted or a sorted T cell fraction (not recorded which). In DNA form, the CDR3 reads TGCGCCAGCAGCTTGGAACAGGGATACGGGGAGCTGTTTTTT. It specifies CASSLEQGYGELFF.